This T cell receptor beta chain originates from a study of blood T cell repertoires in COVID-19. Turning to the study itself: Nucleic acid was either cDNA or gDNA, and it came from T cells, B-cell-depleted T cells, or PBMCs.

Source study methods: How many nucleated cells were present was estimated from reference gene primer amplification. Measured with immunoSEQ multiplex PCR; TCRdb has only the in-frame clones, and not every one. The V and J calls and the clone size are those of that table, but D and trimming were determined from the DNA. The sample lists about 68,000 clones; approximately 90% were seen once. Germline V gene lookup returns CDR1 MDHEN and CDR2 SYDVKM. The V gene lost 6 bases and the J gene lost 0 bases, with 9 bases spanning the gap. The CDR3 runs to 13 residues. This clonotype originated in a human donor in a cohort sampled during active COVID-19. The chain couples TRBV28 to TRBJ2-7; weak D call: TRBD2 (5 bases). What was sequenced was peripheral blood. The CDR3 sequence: CASSLGSSYEQYF. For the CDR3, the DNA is TGTGCCAGCAGCCTGGGGAGCTCCTACGAGCAGTACTTC.